Below, 18 T cell receptor beta chains from the same sample are listed, as sequenced in a study of long-term antiretroviral therapy in people with HIV. Survey-level resolution applied to immunoSEQ assay v3.0. TCRdb keeps only in-frame clones here, not all; method: immunoSEQ multiplex PCR. Of over 25,000 clones in the sample, approximately 93% were seen once. The sequences come from unsorted PBMCs, collected 6.2 years after starting antiretroviral therapy. The receptors derive from a man aged 40-50 years with HIV.

The chain has TRBV7-9 and TRBJ1-2; the match to TRBD1 covers 12 bases. CDR1 and CDR2 from the germline V gene are SEHNR and FQNEAQ (reference sequence). The trim removed 5 bases at V and 8 bases at J, leaving 9 bases unmatched. The CDR3 length is 15 residues. This CDR3 is CASSLRDRGPEGYTF. The CDR3 nucleotides are TGTGCCAGCAGCCTCCGGGACAGGGGGCCTGAAGGCTACACCTTC.

The CDR3 is CASIRAGANYEQYF. The CDR3 bases are TGTGCCAGCATCCGGGCCGGGGCTAACTACGAGCAGTACTTC. The V call is TRBV2, the J call TRBJ2-7; D possibly uses TRBD1 or TRBD2 (5 bases each). Trimming cost V 7 bases and J 3 bases, with 16 bases left between them. Germline assignment: CDR1 SNHLY and CDR2 FYNNEI. The CDR3 has 14 residues.

The gene calls are TRBV2 and TRBJ2-1; TRBD2 agrees at 13 bases. The V gene's germline CDR1 is SNHLY and CDR2 FYNNEI. Trimming cost V 2 bases and J 0 bases; bases outside gene matches: 7. CDR3 size: 19 residues. DNA for the CDR3: TGTGCCAGCAGTGAACCCCGGACTAGCGGGGGTGGCTCCTACAATGAGCAGTTCTTC. Its translation: CASSEPRTSGGGSYNEQFF.

This rearrangement joins TRBV11-1 to TRBJ2-7; 7 bases are a match to TRBD2. The germline V gene encodes CDR1 SGHAT and CDR2 FQDESV (reference sequence). Trimming at V came to 5 bases and at J to 2 bases, leaving 12 bases not matched to a gene. The CDR3 spans 16 residues. The CDR3 DNA reads TGTGCCAGCAGCCCCGCCACGGGCGGGAGTACCTACGAGCAGTACTTC. Amino acid sequence: CASSPATGGSTYEQYF.

The chain links TRBV19 to TRBJ2-1; TRBD2 matches at 11 bases. Trimming cost V 4 bases and J 10 bases; bases outside gene matches: 6. Germline assignment: CDR1 LNHDA and CDR2 SQIVND (reference sequence). The CDR3 covers 14 residues. The CDR3 sequence: CASSNSGGAYEQFF. The CDR3 DNA reads as TGTGCCAGTAGTAATAGCGGGGGGGCCTACGAGCAGTTCTTC. Combining the CDR3 with reference TRBV19 and TRBJ2-1 gives the whole variable domain DGGITQSPKYLFRKEGQNVTLSCEQNLNHDAMYWYRQDPGQGLRLIYYSQIVNDFQKGDIAEGYSVSREKKESFPLTVTSAQKNPTAFYLCASSNSGGAYEQFFGPGTRLTVL.

J is TRBJ1-1 and V is TRBV5-4; 9 bases fit TRBD1. After removal of 4 bases from V and 4 bases from J, the junction contained 17 bases not matched to a gene. The CDR3 is 18 amino acids. CDR1 and CDR2 from the germline V gene are SGHNT and YYREEE (reference sequence). The CDR3 loop reads CASSHGEPGQGRGTEAFF. The DNA for the CDR3 is TGTGCCAGCAGCCACGGAGAGCCGGGACAGGGAAGGGGCACTGAAGCTTTCTTT.

This chain links TRBV28 with TRBJ1-5, with D perhaps matching TRBD1 (5 bases). V dropped 2 bases and J dropped 6 bases, with 11 bases sitting between them. The CDR3 covers 14 residues. CDR1 is MDHEN and CDR2 is SYDVKM in the germline V gene. The CDR3 loop is CASSLKGPPQPQHF. In DNA, the CDR3 is TGTGCCAGCAGTTTAAAGGGACCCCCTCAGCCCCAGCATTTT.

This chain connects TRBV7-9 to TRBJ2-5; D is ambiguous. This CDR3 region has 13 residues. Trimming took 3 bases from V and 1 from J, leaving 6 bases between them. Germline CDR1 SEHNR, CDR2 FQNEAQ (reference sequence). As DNA, the CDR3 is TGTGCCAGCAGCTTGCGACTCCAAGAGACCCAGTACTTC. Protein sequence: CASSLRLQETQYF.

CDR3 in DNA: TGTGCCAGCAGTTTGCAGGCAGAGAGGCAGCCCCAGCATTTT. Protein sequence: CASSLQAERQPQHF. This chain links TRBV27 with TRBJ1-5; D is uncertain. V dropped 3 bases and J dropped 7 bases, with 13 bases sitting between them. Germline-derived CDR1 and CDR2 are MNHEY and SMNVEV (reference sequence). The CDR3 is 14 amino acids.

The chain uses TRBV5-1 and TRBJ1-6; D is perhaps TRBD1 (6 bases). CDR1 and CDR2 from the germline V gene are SGHRS and YFSETQ. The CDR3 has 16 amino acids. Trimming took off 4 bases at V and 7 bases at J, with 18 bases between the two ends. CDR3 protein: CASSRGPTGDNSPLHF. CDR3 nucleotide sequence: TGCGCCAGCAGCCGGGGCCCGACAGGAGACAATTCACCCCTCCACTTT. Filled out from reference TRBV5-1 and TRBJ1-6, the complete variable domain reads KAGVTQTPRYLIKTRGQQVTLSCSPISGHRSVSWYQQTPGQGLQFLFEYFSETQRNKGNFPGRFSGRQFSNSRSEMNVSTLELGDSALYLCASSRGPTGDNSPLHFGNGTRLTVT.

The gene calls are TRBV10-1 and TRBJ2-7, with D possibly TRBD1 on 6 matching bases. V was cut by 9 bases and J by 5 bases, with 17 bases left in between. The germline V gene has CDR1 WNHNN and CDR2 SYGVQD (reference sequence). This CDR3 contains 13 residues. CDR3 sequence: CASGQSGVDEQYF. The CDR3 nucleotides are TGCGCCAGTGGACAGTCAGGAGTTGACGAGCAGTACTTC.

This rearrangement joins TRBV7-8 to TRBJ1-4, with 7 nucleotides matching TRBD1. This CDR3 has 15 amino acids. The germline gives CDR1 SGHVS, CDR2 FQNEAQ. V lost 5 bases and J lost 6; bases outside the gene matches: 9. In DNA, the CDR3 is TGTGCCAGCAGCCCCCAGGGGGGCGCTTATGAAAAACTGTTTTTT. Its translation is CASSPQGGAYEKLFF.

This sequence joins TRBV7-2 and TRBJ2-7; D is perhaps TRBD1 or TRBD2 (6 bases each). Germline V CDR1 and CDR2: SGHTA, FQGNSA. The V end lost 5 bases, the J end lost 3 bases, and 17 bases lay between the germline ends. This CDR3 is built from 15 residues. CDR3 protein: CASSPGGGGIYEQYF. DNA for the CDR3: TGTGCCAGCAGCCCCGGAGGGGGTGGCATCTACGAGCAGTACTTC.

The chain has TRBV15 and TRBJ2-1; no firm D call. This CDR3 has 16 amino acids. Trimming stripped 3 bases from V and 3 bases from J, with 15 bases between. Germline loops: CDR1 LNHNV, CDR2 YYDKDF (reference sequence). The DNA for the CDR3 is TGTGCCACCAGCAGGGAAACGACAAAGTACTACAATGAGCAGTTCTTC. It specifies CATSRETTKYYNEQFF.

The chain has TRBV6-5 and TRBJ2-7; tentative D call: TRBD1 (6 bases). V gave up 8 bases and J gave up 6 bases, with 17 bases separating them. The V gene's germline CDR1 is MNHEY and CDR2 SVGAGI. The CDR3 runs to 13 residues. The DNA of the CDR3 is TGTGCCAGCCAGGGACATCAAAGGCCCGAGCAGTACTTC. Protein: CASQGHQRPEQYF.

CDR3 sequence (DNA): TGTGCCAGCAGCAACAGGGGATTTAGCGAGCAGTACTTC. This translates into CASSNRGFSEQYF. The chain carries TRBV11-2 and TRBJ2-7, with TRBD1 matching over 7 bases. The germline V gene has CDR1 SGHAT and CDR2 FQNNGV. With V trimmed by 5 bases and J by 6 bases, 7 bases remained unmatched. The CDR3 has 13 residues.

This chain connects TRBV7-8 to TRBJ2-4; 7 nucleotides agree with TRBD1. J gave up 3 bases and V 2 bases, and 7 bases lay outside the gene matches. This CDR3 region has 16 residues. Germline V gives CDR1 SGHVS, CDR2 FQNEAQ. DNA of the CDR3: TGTGCCAGCAGCTTAACGAACAGGGGAATCAAAAACATTCAGTACTTC. This gives the protein CASSLTNRGIKNIQYF.

This clone came up once. The V and J genes are TRBV28 and TRBJ1-2; TRBD1 matches at 8 bases. CDR3 length equals 18 residues. The J segment lost 0 bases and the V segment lost 5 bases, leaving 14 bases of the junction unmatched. CDR1 is MDHEN, CDR2 SYDVKM, per germline. The CDR3 sequence is CASSTARDRGLANYGYTF. In DNA, the CDR3 is TGTGCCAGCAGTACCGCCCGAGACAGGGGTTTAGCTAACTATGGCTACACCTTC.